A selection of T cell receptor beta chains follows, all from one sample in a study of blood T cell repertoires in COVID-19. TCRdb's copy holds only in-frame clones and misses some; the assay was immunoSEQ multiplex PCR. The table records around 190,000 clones, more than 60% of them present only once. Sequencing input: peripheral blood. The receptors originated from a woman between 50 and 59 years old with acute or convalescent COVID-19. Both conserved end residues are part of each CDR3. The D gene is left open where the match is weak. A clone size is listed for some rows: how often the clone was seen (once, few, many), or a class if it is expanded.

size: NA
J: TRBJ1-5
D: NA
V: TRBV27
DNA: TGTGCCAGCAGTTTAACGGGATATAGCAATCAGCCCCAGCATTTT
CDR3: CASSLTGYSNQPQHF

size: NA
J: TRBJ2-4
D: NA
V: TRBV29-1
DNA: TGCAGCGGTGTGGGACTGGCAAACATTCAGTACTTC
CDR3: CSGVGLANIQYF

size: NA
J: TRBJ1-6
D: NA
V: TRBV27
DNA: TGTGCCAGCAGTATAAAAGGACAGCGTCTGGGGTTAGGCTCACCCCTCCACTTT
CDR3: CASSIKGQRLGLGSPLHF

size: few
J: TRBJ2-7
D: TRBD2
V: TRBV3-1/TRBV3-2
DNA: TGTGCCAGCAGCAGGGGACTAGCGGACTCCTACGAGCAGTACTTC
CDR3: CASSRGLADSYEQYF

size: NA
J: TRBJ1-2
D: NA
V: TRBV28
DNA: TGTGCCAGCAGTTTACCGGGGGGAAGCTCCAGAGGCGGCTACACCTTC
CDR3: CASSLPGGSSRGGYTF

size: NA
J: TRBJ2-3
D: TRBD1
V: TRBV9
DNA: TGTGCCAGCAGCGTAGGCAGGGGGCCCTATAGCACAGATACGCAGTATTTT
CDR3: CASSVGRGPYSTDTQYF

size: NA
J: TRBJ2-1
D: TRBD2
V: TRBV10-3
DNA: TGTGCCATCAGTGAGTCCGAGTCGGCGGGAGGGTACAATGAGCAGTTCTTC
CDR3: CAISESESAGGYNEQFF

size: NA
J: TRBJ1-4
D: TRBD1
V: TRBV12-3/TRBV12-4
DNA: TGTGCCAGCGGGACAGGGGAGGGTGAAAAACTGTTTTTT
CDR3: CASGTGEGEKLFF

size: NA
J: TRBJ2-1
D: TRBD1
V: TRBV5-1
DNA: TGCGCCAGTCGACAGGGGGCGAAGAATGAGCAGTTCTTC
CDR3: CASRQGAKNEQFF

size: NA
J: TRBJ1-5
D: TRBD1
V: TRBV24-1
DNA: TGTGCCACCAGTACAGGGGAGAATCAGCCCCAGCATTTT
CDR3: CATSTGENQPQHF

size: NA
J: TRBJ2-7
D: TRBD1
V: TRBV6-5
DNA: TGTGCCAGCAGTCCCGGGACAGGAAGCTACGAGCAGTACTTC
CDR3: CASSPGTGSYEQYF

size: NA
J: TRBJ1-2
D: NA
V: TRBV6-5
DNA: TGTGCCAGCAATGGGGGCAGGGCTAGCTATGGCTACACCTTC
CDR3: CASNGGRASYGYTF

size: NA
J: TRBJ1-2
D: NA
V: TRBV27
DNA: TGTGCCCCATCGCGACGGGTCCCTAGGGGCTATGGCTACACCTTC
CDR3: CAPSRRVPRGYGYTF

size: NA
J: TRBJ2-7
D: NA
V: TRBV7-8
DNA: TGTGCCAGCAGCGCCCGGGACTCGCCCTACGAGCAGTACTTC
CDR3: CASSARDSPYEQYF

size: NA
J: TRBJ1-3
D: NA
V: TRBV5-8
DNA: TGTGCCAGCAGCAGGGCGTCGGGGGGAAACACCATATATTTT
CDR3: CASSRASGGNTIYF

size: NA
J: TRBJ2-7
D: NA
V: TRBV6-2/TRBV6-3
DNA: TGTGCCAGCAGTTGGCGGGGTGAGGGAGATGAGTACTTC
CDR3: CASSWRGEGDEYF

size: NA
J: TRBJ2-4
D: TRBD2
V: TRBV28
DNA: TGTGCCAGCAGTTTTGGTAGCGGGAGTGTCAAAAACATTCAGTACTTC
CDR3: CASSFGSGSVKNIQYF

size: NA
J: TRBJ2-7
D: TRBD2
V: TRBV19
DNA: TGTGCCAGTAGTTCGTTAGCGGGAGCGTTGTCCTACGAGCAGTACTTC
CDR3: CASSSLAGALSYEQYF

size: few
J: TRBJ1-5
D: TRBD1
V: TRBV7-8
DNA: TGTGCCAGCAGCTTAGATATAGCCAGGGGGCCGTCAAATCAGCCCCAGCATTTT
CDR3: CASSLDIARGPSNQPQHF

size: NA
J: TRBJ2-3
D: TRBD2
V: TRBV11-3
DNA: TGTGCCAGCAGCTCTCTTGGGGAGGGCACGCAGTATTTT
CDR3: CASSSLGEGTQYF

size: NA
J: TRBJ2-1
D: TRBD2
V: TRBV5-1
DNA: TGCGCCAGCAGCTTGGTTAGCGGGGGTTACAATGAGCAGTTCTTC
CDR3: CASSLVSGGYNEQFF

size: many
J: TRBJ2-3
D: NA
V: TRBV28
DNA: TGTGCCAGCAGCCGGTGGGAGGAAGGTGCAGATACGCAGTATTTT
CDR3: CASSRWEEGADTQYF

size: NA
J: TRBJ1-2
D: NA
V: TRBV5-1
DNA: TGCGCCAGCAGCCCGGGAGGGGTTGGAGATGGCTACACCTTC
CDR3: CASSPGGVGDGYTF

size: NA
J: TRBJ1-4
D: TRBD1
V: TRBV24-1
DNA: TGTGCCACCAGTGATAAGACAGGGGGAGGCGAAAAACTGTTTTTT
CDR3: CATSDKTGGGEKLFF

size: NA
J: TRBJ2-2
D: NA
V: TRBV11-3
DNA: TGTGCCAGCAGCTCGCAACCGGGTAGGAACACCGGGGAGCTGTTTTTT
CDR3: CASSSQPGRNTGELFF

size: NA
J: TRBJ2-1
D: TRBD1
V: TRBV5-1
DNA: TGCGCCAGCAGCTTGGCCATCGGCAGGGGGCGTGAGCAGTTCTTC
CDR3: CASSLAIGRGREQFF

size: NA
J: TRBJ2-7
D: NA
V: TRBV6-5
DNA: TGTGCCAGCAGTTACTACAGGGAGGGGGAGCAGTACTTC
CDR3: CASSYYREGEQYF

size: NA
J: TRBJ2-7
D: NA
V: TRBV28
DNA: TGTGCCAGCAGTAATGGACAGTTTAGTGCCTACGAGCAGTACTTC
CDR3: CASSNGQFSAYEQYF

size: NA
J: TRBJ2-2
D: TRBD2
V: TRBV6-6
DNA: TGTGCCAGCAGTATTAGCGGGAGGAACACCGGGGAGCTGTTTTTT
CDR3: CASSISGRNTGELFF

size: NA
J: TRBJ2-1
D: TRBD2
V: TRBV10-1
DNA: TGCGCCAGCAGCCACTTAAATAGCGGGAGTGAGGGTTACAATGAGCAGTTCTTC
CDR3: CASSHLNSGSEGYNEQFF

size: NA
J: TRBJ1-1
D: NA
V: TRBV5-1
DNA: TGCGCCAGCAGCAACAGGTTTGGAACGATGAACACTGAAGCTTTCTTT
CDR3: CASSNRFGTMNTEAFF

size: NA
J: TRBJ2-1
D: TRBD2
V: TRBV7-2
DNA: TGTGCCAGCAGCTTAAGGTCCGACCCTAGCGGGGCTCTTGTGCAGTTCTTC
CDR3: CASSLRSDPSGALVQFF

size: few
J: TRBJ2-7
D: TRBD1
V: TRBV3-1/TRBV3-2
DNA: TGTGCCAGCAGCCAAGGGCGCGTAACAAGGGGGCGCATTCGAGGTGGAGAGCAGTACTTC
CDR3: CASSQGRVTRGRIRGGEQYF